The rows below give T cell receptor beta chains drawn from one sample of a study of blood T cell repertoires in COVID-19. Sequencing used immunoSEQ multiplex PCR; TCRdb keeps in-frame clones, though not all of them. The sample records fewer than 70,000 clones, over 75% being singletons. The specimen was peripheral blood. Receptors originate from a man aged 60 to 69 with active or convalescent COVID-19. CDR3s include the opening cysteine and the closing phenylalanine or tryptophan.

J gene: TRBJ1-3
V gene: TRBV2
CDR3 protein: CASSPERYSGNTIYF

J gene: TRBJ1-5
V gene: TRBV5-1
CDR3 protein: CASSSTDSNQPQHF

J gene: TRBJ2-1
V gene: TRBV3-1/TRBV3-2
CDR3 protein: CASSPVLGPGKQFF

J gene: TRBJ2-7
V gene: TRBV6-5
CDR3 protein: CASRQGLAGAYEQYF

J gene: TRBJ1-3
V gene: TRBV5-5
CDR3 protein: CASSLDSGAGNTIYF

J gene: TRBJ1-1
V gene: TRBV2
CDR3 protein: CASSTRTGNTEAFF

J gene: TRBJ1-1
V gene: TRBV3-1/TRBV3-2
CDR3 protein: CASSQEGQDYTEAFF

J gene: TRBJ2-6
V gene: TRBV6-5
CDR3 protein: CASSSISSGANVLTF

J gene: TRBJ2-2
V gene: TRBV3-1/TRBV3-2
CDR3 protein: CASSQEADRVTGELFF

J gene: TRBJ2-7
V gene: TRBV5-1
CDR3 protein: CASSLELREYEQYF

J gene: TRBJ1-1
V gene: TRBV18
CDR3 protein: CASSKTGERTEAFF

J gene: TRBJ1-5
V gene: TRBV10-3
CDR3 protein: CAISVGQEVQPQHF

J gene: TRBJ2-1
V gene: TRBV18
CDR3 protein: CASSPRGQEGDEQFF

J gene: TRBJ2-1
V gene: TRBV7-2
CDR3 protein: CASSPDRSYNEQFF

J gene: TRBJ2-7
V gene: TRBV6-6
CDR3 protein: CASSYGGTEYEQYF

J gene: TRBJ1-1
V gene: TRBV6-5
CDR3 protein: CASSYRGQGNTEAFF

J gene: TRBJ2-2
V gene: TRBV4-2
CDR3 protein: CASSQDSASTGELFF

J gene: TRBJ2-3
V gene: TRBV6-4
CDR3 protein: CASSGQGRSTDTQYF

J gene: TRBJ2-3
V gene: TRBV7-2
CDR3 protein: CASTPRRADTQYF

J gene: TRBJ1-2
V gene: TRBV28
CDR3 protein: CASSSTGTGGLDGYTF

J gene: TRBJ2-1
V gene: TRBV5-4
CDR3 protein: CASSSREATRYNEQFF

J gene: TRBJ1-1
V gene: TRBV5-6
CDR3 protein: CASSYRDRGTEAFF

J gene: TRBJ1-5
V gene: TRBV5-8
CDR3 protein: CASSSGQALTNQPQHF

J gene: TRBJ1-1
V gene: TRBV7-8
CDR3 protein: CASSSMTGWRTEAFF

J gene: TRBJ1-1
V gene: TRBV19
CDR3 protein: CASSKTVNTEAFF

J gene: TRBJ1-2
V gene: TRBV6-2/TRBV6-3
CDR3 protein: CASSYDRLRGYTF

J gene: TRBJ2-1
V gene: TRBV18
CDR3 protein: CASQQGARYNEQFF

J gene: TRBJ1-5
V gene: TRBV5-1
CDR3 protein: CASSSKGGDQPQHF

J gene: TRBJ1-1
V gene: TRBV10-2
CDR3 protein: CASRVSLNTEAFF

J gene: TRBJ1-2
V gene: TRBV3-1/TRBV3-2
CDR3 protein: CASSQDRLHGYGYTF

J gene: TRBJ2-7
V gene: TRBV7-9
CDR3 protein: CASSSGQSYEQYF

J gene: TRBJ1-4
V gene: TRBV5-1
CDR3 protein: CASSLDGATNEKLFF

J gene: TRBJ1-1
V gene: TRBV29-1
CDR3 protein: CSVSGYTEAFF

J gene: TRBJ2-2
V gene: TRBV5-4
CDR3 protein: CASSPSRGRSVGELFF

J gene: TRBJ2-7
V gene: TRBV9
CDR3 protein: CASTQQAFSYEQYF

J gene: TRBJ1-2
V gene: TRBV6-2/TRBV6-3
CDR3 protein: CASSLKQGTNYGYTF

J gene: TRBJ1-4
V gene: TRBV5-1
CDR3 protein: CASSSDRGTNEKLFF

J gene: TRBJ2-2
V gene: TRBV14
CDR3 protein: CASSPFDRGKSRELFF

J gene: TRBJ2-3
V gene: TRBV12-3/TRBV12-4
CDR3 protein: CASSPGYTQYF

J gene: TRBJ2-3
V gene: TRBV11-2
CDR3 protein: CASSWTSGALDTQYF

J gene: TRBJ1-6
V gene: TRBV11-2
CDR3 protein: CASSLRTYNSPLHF

J gene: TRBJ1-1
V gene: TRBV19
CDR3 protein: CASARGISTTNTEAFF

J gene: TRBJ2-1
V gene: TRBV27
CDR3 protein: CASSSPPRLAGRYEQFF

J gene: TRBJ2-5
V gene: TRBV6-6
CDR3 protein: CASSYSRETQYF

J gene: TRBJ2-5
V gene: TRBV21-1
CDR3 protein: CASSKGGRDIVQETQYF

J gene: TRBJ1-1
V gene: TRBV10-3
CDR3 protein: CAISESGGIAEAFF